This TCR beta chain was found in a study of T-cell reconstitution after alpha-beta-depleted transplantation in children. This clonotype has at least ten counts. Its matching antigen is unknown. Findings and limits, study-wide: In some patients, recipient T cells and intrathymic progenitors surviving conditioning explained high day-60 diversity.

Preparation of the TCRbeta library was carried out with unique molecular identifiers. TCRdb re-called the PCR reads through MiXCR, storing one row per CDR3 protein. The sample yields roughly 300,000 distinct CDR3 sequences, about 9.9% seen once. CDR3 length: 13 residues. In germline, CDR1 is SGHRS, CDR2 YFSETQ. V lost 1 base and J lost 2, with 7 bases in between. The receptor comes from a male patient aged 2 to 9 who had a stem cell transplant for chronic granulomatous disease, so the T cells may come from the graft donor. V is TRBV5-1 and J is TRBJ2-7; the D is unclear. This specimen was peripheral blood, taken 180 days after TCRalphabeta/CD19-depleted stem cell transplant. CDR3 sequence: CASSLLSAYEQYF. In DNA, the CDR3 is TGCGCCAGCAGCTTGTTGTCAGCCTACGAGCAGTACTTC.